The 25 T cell receptor beta chains reported below all come from one sample, sequenced in a study of CD8 T cells in Susac syndrome (dated by TCRdb to between 2018 and 2020). Receptors were amplified or captured by the immunoSEQ multiplex PCR assay. RNA was extracted with the RNeasy kit and 0.5 to 1 ug was reverse transcribed using random hexamers. Using fastp at Q25 and MiXCR, TCRdb reprocessed the public reads and kept productive beta chains. CDR3 protein duplicates are merged, each entry listing the most common genes and DNA. The sample yields some 300,000 distinct CDR3 sequences; roughly 81% were counted once. Of the sample, over 0.1% is held by the ten largest clones. Sequencing was done on a sample of CD8+ T cells from PBMCs. Every receptor here comes from a human donor with multiple sclerosis.

The chain joins TRBV9 to TRBJ2-3; a possible D gene is TRBD1 (5 bases). Trimming took 2 bases from V and 0 from J, leaving 13 bases between them. The CDR3 consists of 16 residues. Germline V CDR1 and CDR2: SGDLS, YYNGEE. CDR3 region: CASSVSGQASTDTQYF. DNA for the CDR3: TGTGCCAGCAGCGTCTCCGGACAAGCGAGCACAGATACGCAGTATTTT.

The rearrangement uses TRBV29-1 and TRBJ2-1; 7 nucleotides align to TRBD1. The V gene's germline CDR1 is SQVTM and CDR2 ANQGSEA. The CDR3 covers 13 residues. Unmatched junction bases numbered 6, after V lost 4 bases and J lost 6 bases. CDR3 coding DNA: TGCAGCGTTGTCTCCACAGGGGTCAATGAGCAGTTCTTC. Residues: CSVVSTGVNEQFF.

The rearrangement links TRBV7-9 to TRBJ2-5; the D call may be TRBD1 or TRBD2 (5 bases each). The germline V gene has CDR1 SEHNR and CDR2 FQNEAQ (reference sequence). This CDR3 has 17 amino acids. Trimming removed 1 base at V and 3 bases at J, with 18 bases between. CDR3 DNA sequence: TGTGCCAGCAGCTTAGGGACTGAAGGGGTCGGAAAAGAGACCCAGTACTTC. This translates into CASSLGTEGVGKETQYF. Supplemented by reference TRBV7-9 and TRBJ2-5, the full variable domain reads DTGVSQNPRHKITKRGQNVTFRCDPISEHNRLYWYRQTLGQGPEFLTYFQNEAQLEKSRLLSDRFSAERPKGSFSTLEIQRTEQGDSAMYLCASSLGTEGVGKETQYFGPGTRLLVL.

V and J are TRBV28 and TRBJ2-5, with TRBD1 as a possible D gene (5 bases). Germline lookup yields CDR1 MDHEN and CDR2 SYDVKM. The V end lost 7 bases, the J end lost 4 bases, and 16 bases lay between the germline ends. The CDR3 spans 14 residues. This chain's CDR3 is CASTAGDSRETQYF. The CDR3 coding sequence is TGTGCCAGCACCGCCGGTGACAGCCGAGAGACCCAGTACTTC.

The DNA for the CDR3 is TGCGCCAGCAGCCAGGTTCCAGAAAAACTGTTTTTT. Protein product: CASSQVPEKLFF. The V call is TRBV4-1, the J call TRBJ1-4; D gene unclear. The V gene lost 3 bases and the J gene lost 8 bases, with 7 bases spanning the gap. The CDR3 is 12 amino acids. The V gene's germline CDR1 is MGHRA and CDR2 YSYEKL.

V gene TRBV29-1 combines with J gene TRBJ2-1; a weak D match, TRBD2 (6 bases). Germline V gene sequence: CDR1 SQVTM, CDR2 ANQGSEA. The CDR3 is made up of 14 amino acids. Trimming took 5 bases from V and 4 from J, leaving 15 bases between them. CDR3 DNA sequence: TGCAGCGTTCCTAGCGCCCGTCTATACAATGAGCAGTTCTTC. It encodes CSVPSARLYNEQFF.

The J gene is TRBJ2-3, the V gene TRBV15; 8 bases agree with TRBD1. Germline V CDR1 and CDR2: LNHNV, YYDKDF (reference sequence). This CDR3 comprises 16 residues. Unmatched junction bases numbered 5, after V lost 0 bases and J lost 3 bases. CDR3 loop: CATSRDTGTGTDTQYF. CDR3 bases: TGTGCCACCAGCAGAGACACCGGGACAGGAACAGATACGCAGTATTTT.

This rearrangement joins TRBV16 to TRBJ1-1; D ambiguous. CDR1 and CDR2 (germline): KGHSY, FQNENV. The V gene lost 8 bases and the J gene lost 7 bases, with 14 bases spanning the gap. The CDR3 has 12 amino acids. This CDR3 reads CASSWTRVEAFF. The DNA for the CDR3 is TGTGCCAGCTCCTGGACCCGAGTTGAAGCTTTCTTT.

The chain combines TRBV7-3 with TRBJ1-2; 7 bases match TRBD1. The CDR3 is made up of 13 amino acids. Unmatched junction bases numbered 9, after V lost 10 bases and J lost 4 bases. Germline V gives CDR1 SGHTA, CDR2 FQGTGA. This CDR3 is CAITHRGSYGYTF. The CDR3 DNA follows: TGTGCCATCACACACAGGGGTAGCTATGGCTACACCTTC. Together with reference TRBV7-3 and TRBJ1-2, the CDR3 gives the full variable domain: GAGVSQTPSNKVTEKGKYVELRCDPISGHTALYWYRQSLGQGPEFLIYFQGTGAADDSGLPNDRFFAVRPEGSVSTLKIQRTERGDSAVYLCAITHRGSYGYTFGSGTRLTVV.

The V call is TRBV5-1, the J call TRBJ2-3, with 7 bases matching TRBD2. The CDR3 is made up of 16 amino acids. Per germline, CDR1 SGHRS and CDR2 YFSETQ. J gave up 2 bases and V 1 base, and 7 bases lay outside the gene matches. CDR3 region: CASSLRPSGPTDTQYF. CDR3 bases: TGCGCCAGCAGCTTGAGGCCTAGCGGTCCCACAGATACGCAGTATTTT.

This chain connects TRBV6-5 to TRBJ2-1; D may be TRBD2 (5 bases). V gave up 0 bases and J gave up 6 bases, with 15 bases separating them. The CDR3 spans 16 residues. CDR1 and CDR2 (germline): MNHEY, SVGAGI. For the CDR3, the DNA is TGTGCCAGCAGTTACTCGGGCGGGCCCCTGGGCAATGAGCAGTTCTTC. Amino acids: CASSYSGGPLGNEQFF.

The chain uses TRBV5-1 and TRBJ2-1; 8 bases map to TRBD2. Per germline, CDR1 SGHRS and CDR2 YFSETQ. Trimming took 4 bases from V and 4 from J; bases not matched to a gene: 7. CDR3 length: 15 amino acids. CDR3 bases: TGCGCCAGCAGCCCGACTAGCGCGCCGTACAATGAGCAGTTCTTC. Amino acids: CASSPTSAPYNEQFF.

V is TRBV4-1 and J is TRBJ2-3, with 7 positions matching TRBD2. This CDR3 is built from 16 residues. In germline, CDR1 is MGHRA, CDR2 YSYEKL. J lost 2 bases, V lost 1 base, and 6 bases had no gene match. The CDR3 spells CASSQAVAGFTDTQYF. Written as DNA, the CDR3 is TGCGCCAGCAGCCAAGCGGTAGCGGGCTTCACAGATACGCAGTATTTT.

V usage is TRBV10-2 and J usage is TRBJ2-1; unclear D gene. This CDR3 contains 15 residues. With 3 bases removed from V and 4 bases from J, the gap between germline ends came to 13 bases. Germline loops: CDR1 WSHSY, CDR2 SAAADI. The CDR3 reads CASSDVPGRYNEQFF. Written as DNA, the CDR3 is TGCGCCAGCAGTGACGTACCTGGACGGTACAATGAGCAGTTCTTC.

The chain combines TRBV27 with TRBJ1-1; TRBD1 is a possible D gene (5 bases). V was cut by 8 bases and J by 7 bases, with 11 bases left in between. The CDR3 is 11 residues long. Per the germline V gene, CDR1 is MNHEY and CDR2 is SMNVEV (reference sequence). The DNA of the CDR3 is TGTGCCAGCGGAAGAGACAGTGAAGCTTTCTTT. Protein product: CASGRDSEAFF.

This sequence joins TRBV30 and TRBJ2-2; TRBD1 matches at 10 bases. The V gene end was trimmed by 8 bases and the J gene end by 5 bases; junction bases not matched to a gene: 8. Germline loops: CDR1 GTSNPN, CDR2 SVGIG (reference sequence). The CDR3 has 14 amino acids. CDR3 sequence reads: CAQPGTGETGELFF. CDR3 DNA: TGTGCCCAACCTGGGACAGGGGAAACCGGGGAGCTGTTTTTT.

The chain uses TRBV27 and TRBJ2-3, with D perhaps matching TRBD1 (6 bases). V lost 2 bases and J lost 0, with 9 bases in between. CDR1 and CDR2 (germline): MNHEY, SMNVEV (reference sequence). This CDR3 spans 15 amino acids. CDR3 DNA: TGTGCCAGCAGTTTAGAGGGGGACAGCACAGATACGCAGTATTTT. Residues: CASSLEGDSTDTQYF.

This clonotype was picked up a small number of times. The rearrangement joins TRBV12-5 to TRBJ2-3; D remains unclear. Between the trimmed V and J ends, which lost 0 bases and 0 bases, there was a span of 13 bases. The CDR3 consists of 17 residues. CDR1 LGHNT and CDR2 FRNRAP come from the germline V gene. The CDR3 loop reads CASGLVTGKPSTDTQYF. The CDR3 nucleotides are TGTGCTAGTGGTTTGGTAACCGGAAAACCCAGCACAGATACGCAGTATTTT.

This clonotype has only a few counts. The J gene is TRBJ2-7, the V gene TRBV7-9, with a possible D match to TRBD2 (6 bases). CDR3 size: 16 residues. Germline values: CDR1 SEHNR, CDR2 FQNEAQ (reference sequence). V was cut by 5 bases and J by 1 base, with 18 bases left in between. CDR3 sequence (DNA): TGTGCCAGCAGCCCCGGGGCGGGAAGAGATTCCTACGAGCAGTACTTC. Translating it yields CASSPGAGRDSYEQYF.

The chain has TRBV12-3 or TRBV12-4 and TRBJ2-3; 10 nucleotides line up with TRBD2. The CDR3 is 16 residues long. Unmatched junction bases numbered 10, after V lost 8 bases and J lost 2 bases. CDR3 sequence: CASPPLAGDFTDTQYF. CDR3 nucleotides: TGTGCCAGCCCCCCCCTAGCGGGAGATTTCACAGATACGCAGTATTTT.

The chain is built from TRBV30 and TRBJ1-5, with D unresolved. Germline CDR1 GTSNPN, CDR2 SVGIG (reference sequence). CDR3 length: 14 residues. V was clipped by 0 bases and J by 6 bases, with 12 bases between them. The CDR3 DNA reads as TGTGCCTGGAGTGTTCCGGCAGGTGCTCAGCCCCAGCATTTT. Translating it yields CAWSVPAGAQPQHF. The full variable domain, its missing parts supplied by reference TRBV30 and TRBJ1-5, is SQTIHQWPATLVQPVGSPLSLECTVEGTSNPNLYWYRQAAGRGLQLLFYSVGIGQISSEVPQNLSASRPQDRQFILSSKKLLLSDSGFYLCAWSVPAGAQPQHFGDGTRLSIL.

The chain couples TRBV20-1 to TRBJ2-7, with 14 bases fitting TRBD2. Trimming removed 5 bases from V and 2 bases from J; junction bases left unmatched: 5. This CDR3 contains 15 residues. Germline lookup yields CDR1 DFQATT and CDR2 SNEGSKA (reference sequence). CDR3 in amino acids: CSARTSGRNPYEQYF. The CDR3 DNA reads TGCAGTGCTCGGACTAGCGGGAGGAACCCCTACGAGCAGTACTTC.

This clonotype came up a few times. The V call is TRBV6-1, the J call TRBJ1-5; D not certain. The V and J ends lost 5 bases and 8 bases respectively, with 13 bases between them. The CDR3 length is 13 residues. Germline assignment: CDR1 MNHNS and CDR2 SASEGT. CDR3 sequence: CASSTGRREPQHF. The CDR3 region has the DNA TGTGCCAGCAGTACCGGGCGTCGTGAGCCCCAGCATTTT.

The rearrangement uses TRBV3-1 and TRBJ2-2, with D perhaps TRBD1 or TRBD2 (5 bases each). V gave up 8 bases and J gave up 0 bases, with 13 bases separating them. The CDR3 totals 15 residues. Germline V gives CDR1 LGHDT, CDR2 YNNKEL (reference sequence). The CDR3 DNA sequence: TGTGCCAGCCCCATTGGGGGTCCGAACACCGGGGAGCTGTTTTTT. This encodes CASPIGGPNTGELFF.

This sequence joins TRBV7-9 and TRBJ2-2; D unresolved. With 5 bases removed from V and 8 bases from J, the gap between germline ends came to 9 bases. Germline loops: CDR1 SEHNR, CDR2 FQNEAQ (reference sequence). There are 12 residues in the CDR3. The CDR3 loop reads CASSPLRGELFF. DNA for the CDR3: TGTGCCAGCAGCCCCCTGCGTGGGGAGCTGTTTTTT.